Presented here are 30 T cell receptor beta chains from one specimen sequenced in a study of T cell responses to AZD1222 COVID-19 vaccine. Libraries were prepared by immunoSEQ multiplex PCR; TCRdb keeps only in-frame clonotypes and omits some of them. This repertoire shows around 140,000 clones, 92% found once; its top ten account for roughly 3.7%. Material: peripheral blood, obtained on day 0 of AZD1222 vaccination. The receptors here all came from an adult in good health.

The V gene is TRBV6-5, the J gene TRBJ1-5, with 8 bases aligning to TRBD1. Trimming at V came to 6 bases and at J to 1 base, leaving 2 bases not matched to a gene. Germline V gene sequence: CDR1 MNHEY, CDR2 SVGAGI. The CDR3 length is 14 residues. The CDR3 coding sequence is TGTGCCAGCAGGGGGACAGGCAGCAATCAGCCCCAGCATTTT. Amino acid sequence: CASRGTGSNQPQHF.

The CDR3 bases are TGCGCCAGCAGCCACCTAACTAGCGGGCCGCCCTCAACAGATACGCAGTATTTT. As protein: CASSHLTSGPPSTDTQYF. V and J are TRBV4-3 and TRBJ2-3; 9 bases fit TRBD2. Germline V gene lookup returns CDR1 LGHNA and CDR2 YSLEER. V shed 3 bases, J shed 3 bases, and the junction held 13 bases outside the gene matches. This CDR3 is 18 amino acids long.

The chain couples TRBV5-6 to TRBJ1-1, with D possibly TRBD1 on 5 matching bases. Germline values: CDR1 SGHDT, CDR2 YYEEEE. The CDR3 runs 14 residues. Trimming removed 0 bases from V and 6 bases from J, with 12 bases in between. CDR3 in amino acids: CASSLDAGSAEAFF. In DNA form, the CDR3 reads TGTGCCAGCAGCTTGGATGCAGGGAGCGCTGAAGCTTTCTTT.

CDR3 protein: CASRPGTGIGNSPLHF. The CDR3, as DNA: TGTGCCAGCAGACCTGGGACAGGGATCGGGAATTCACCCCTCCACTTT. The genes are TRBV11-2 and TRBJ1-6; 9 bases match TRBD1. CDR3 length: 16 residues. The V gene end was trimmed by 6 bases and the J gene end by 7 bases; junction bases not matched to a gene: 10. Germline V CDR1 and CDR2: SGHAT, FQNNGV.

This chain uses TRBV5-1 with TRBJ1-6, with D uncertain. The V end lost 1 base, the J end lost 5 bases, and 10 bases lay between the germline ends. The germline gives CDR1 SGHRS, CDR2 YFSETQ. The CDR3 has 15 amino acids. The CDR3 DNA is TGCGCCAGCAGCTTGTCGGAACGGAATAATTCACCCCTCCACTTT. Its translation: CASSLSERNNSPLHF.

V gene TRBV5-4 combines with J gene TRBJ2-1, with TRBD2 matching over 8 bases. The trim removed 4 bases at V and 0 bases at J, leaving 3 bases unmatched. Germline V gives CDR1 SGHNT, CDR2 YYREEE (reference sequence). This CDR3 is built from 15 residues. The DNA for the CDR3 is TGTGCCAGCAGCCCAAGCGGGAGCTCCTACAATGAGCAGTTCTTC. It is translated as CASSPSGSSYNEQFF.

The chain couples TRBV28 to TRBJ2-5; D uncertain. The CDR3 totals 13 residues. Trimming removed 5 bases from V and 2 bases from J, with 9 bases in between. The germline V gene encodes CDR1 MDHEN and CDR2 SYDVKM. The DNA of the CDR3 is TGTGCCAGCAGTCGACATTTGCAAGAGACCCAGTACTTC. Encoded protein: CASSRHLQETQYF.

This chain joins TRBV19 and TRBJ2-3; the D gene is possibly TRBD2 (5 bases). The CDR3 contains 15 residues. V was trimmed by 3 bases and J by 3 bases, leaving 13 bases between them. The germline CDR1 and CDR2 sequences are LNHDA and SQIVND (reference sequence). The CDR3 DNA reads TGTGCCAGTAGTATGGCCAGGACTCTTACAGATACGCAGTATTTT. Translated, it gives CASSMARTLTDTQYF. The full variable domain, completed using reference TRBV19 and TRBJ2-3, is DGGITQSPKYLFRKEGQNVTLSCEQNLNHDAMYWYRQDPGQGLRLIYYSQIVNDFQKGDIAEGYSVSREKKESFPLTVTSAQKNPTAFYLCASSMARTLTDTQYFGPGTRLTVL.

The chain uses TRBV6-5 and TRBJ2-7; a possible D gene is TRBD1 (6 bases). Trimming removed 2 bases from V and 6 bases from J, with 8 bases in between. Germline CDR1 and CDR2: MNHEY and SVGAGI. The CDR3 runs 12 residues. In nucleotides, the CDR3 is TGTGCCAGCAGTTACGTAGGGGGCGAGCAGTACTTC. Protein: CASSYVGGEQYF.

The chain employs TRBV9 and TRBJ2-1; TRBD2 agrees at 12 bases. V was clipped by 0 bases and J by 6 bases; unmatched bases: 10. The CDR3 has 18 residues. The germline V gene has CDR1 SGDLS and CDR2 YYNGEE. The chain's CDR3 is CASSVDLAGGPLLNEQFF. The CDR3 DNA reads TGTGCCAGCAGCGTAGACCTAGCGGGAGGGCCCCTTCTCAATGAGCAGTTCTTC.

This chain connects TRBV6-5 to TRBJ1-2, with 8 bases identical to TRBD1. CDR1 and CDR2 (germline): MNHEY, SVGAGI. V trimming: 2 bases; J trimming: 4 bases; junction bases outside the gene matches: 3. The CDR3 loop spans 14 amino acids. The CDR3 bases are TGTGCCAGCAGTTACGGACAGGGACTCTATGGCTACACCTTC. As protein: CASSYGQGLYGYTF.

The rearrangement links TRBV7-9 to TRBJ1-1, with 9 bases that match TRBD1. V lost 3 bases to trimming and J lost 5 bases; unmatched junction nucleotides: 4. CDR1 is SEHNR and CDR2 is FQNEAQ in the germline V gene (reference sequence). The CDR3 runs to 14 residues. As DNA, the CDR3 is TGTGCCAGCAGCTTTTTGGGACAGGGAACTGAAGCTTTCTTT. Its translation is CASSFLGQGTEAFF. The whole variable domain, remainder taken from reference TRBV7-9 and TRBJ1-1, is DTGVSQNPRHKITKRGQNVTFRCDPISEHNRLYWYRQTLGQGPEFLTYFQNEAQLEKSRLLSDRFSAERPKGSFSTLEIQRTEQGDSAMYLCASSFLGQGTEAFFGQGTRLTVV.

The V gene is TRBV2, the J gene TRBJ2-2; possibly TRBD2 for D (6 bases). The CDR3 totals 13 residues. The germline V gene encodes CDR1 SNHLY and CDR2 FYNNEI. V was pared by 8 bases and J by 8 bases, with 15 bases between. The CDR3 region has the DNA TGTGCCAGCCGGATCGGGAGTACGGGGGAGCTGTTTTTT. This gives the protein CASRIGSTGELFF.

Worth noting for this clone: This is likely a read error, given that the CDR3 carries no conserved phenylalanine or tryptophan at its end. It is unclear where the CDR3 begins or ends on the DNA, so no DNA is shown, and the CDR3 is as TCRdb lists it. The chain is built from TRBV27 and TRBJ2-7; no check of the table's D call, TRBD1, against the DNA was made. The CDR3 extends over 8 residues, inclusive of both ends. Germline lookup yields CDR1 MNHEY and CDR2 SMNVEV (reference sequence). The CDR3 loop is CASSCHSP.

This clone was found once. The CDR3 is CASKGQGYTGELFF. DNA for the CDR3: TGTGCCAGCAAGGGACAGGGGTACACCGGGGAGCTGTTTTTT. This rearrangement joins TRBV6-5 to TRBJ2-2, with 10 bases identical to TRBD1. V was pared by 7 bases and J by 3 bases, with 2 bases of the junction left unmatched. The CDR3 length is 14 residues. Germline V gene sequence: CDR1 MNHEY, CDR2 SVGAGI.

This chain connects TRBV5-4 to TRBJ2-5; the D gene could be TRBD1 or TRBD2 (5 bases each). V was cut by 6 bases and J by 4 bases, with 13 bases left in between. The CDR3 extends over 13 amino acids. CDR1 is SGHNT and CDR2 is YYREEE in the germline V gene (reference sequence). The CDR3 reads CASTYGTAETQYF. The CDR3 region has the DNA TGTGCCAGCACCTACGGGACCGCAGAGACCCAGTACTTC.

This chain joins TRBV19 and TRBJ1-1; 8 bases agree with TRBD1. The CDR3 loop spans 12 amino acids. J gave up 4 bases and V 10 bases, and 5 bases lay outside the gene matches. Germline V gene sequence: CDR1 LNHDA, CDR2 SQIVND (reference sequence). The CDR3 sequence is CATDTGGTEAFF. The CDR3 DNA reads TGTGCCACTGACACAGGGGGCACTGAAGCTTTCTTT.

V and J are TRBV6-5 and TRBJ1-2, with a weak D call TRBD1 (5 bases). The CDR3 covers 13 residues. With 6 bases removed from V and 8 bases from J, the gap between germline ends came to 16 bases. Germline CDR1 reads MNHEY; CDR2 reads SVGAGI. CDR3 protein: CASSPGGFQGYTF. In DNA, the CDR3 is TGTGCCAGCAGCCCGGGGGGATTCCAGGGCTACACCTTC.

This sequence joins TRBV27 and TRBJ1-1; 7 nucleotides align to TRBD1. V lost 5 bases to trimming and J lost 1 base; unmatched junction nucleotides: 4. This CDR3 spans 14 amino acids. CDR1 is MNHEY, CDR2 SMNVEV, per germline (reference sequence). The CDR3 DNA is TGTGCCAGCAGTCAATGGACAGGGAACACTGAAGCTTTCTTT. It yields the protein CASSQWTGNTEAFF.

The chain combines TRBV30 with TRBJ1-1; a weak D match, TRBD1 (6 bases). The CDR3 has 10 residues. V shed 5 bases and J shed 7 bases, with 8 bases lying between them. Germline assignment: CDR1 GTSNPN and CDR2 SVGIG (reference sequence). CDR3 in amino acids: CAWGGREAFF. As DNA, the CDR3 is TGTGCCTGGGGGGGCCGTGAAGCTTTCTTT.

The V and J genes are TRBV5-1 and TRBJ1-1, with 7 bases aligning to TRBD1. The germline gives CDR1 SGHRS, CDR2 YFSETQ. The CDR3 covers 14 residues. V was pared by 4 bases and J by 4 bases, with 7 bases of the junction left unmatched. The CDR3 DNA reads as TGCGCCAGCAGCACAGGGGAGAGGAGCACTGAAGCTTTCTTT. Residues: CASSTGERSTEAFF.

The rearrangement uses TRBV6-5 and TRBJ2-2, with 7 bases aligning to TRBD1. Germline-derived CDR1 and CDR2 are MNHEY and SVGAGI. The length of the CDR3 is 12 residues. V trimming: 7 bases; J trimming: 9 bases; junction bases outside the gene matches: 5. CDR3 loop: CASTKDRRELFF. The CDR3 bases are TGTGCCAGCACAAAGGACAGGAGGGAGCTGTTTTTT.

The V and J genes are TRBV29-1 and TRBJ1-1; D gene uncertain. The CDR3 spans 12 residues. The V and J ends lost 3 bases and 8 bases respectively, with 13 bases between them. Germline-derived CDR1 and CDR2 are SQVTM and ANQGSEA. CDR3: CSVDLGEREAFF. As DNA, the CDR3 is TGCAGCGTTGATCTCGGGGAGCGCGAAGCTTTCTTT.

The gene calls are TRBV6-1 and TRBJ2-7; D gene ambiguous. CDR1 is MNHNS, CDR2 SASEGT, per germline. Trimming took off 2 bases at V and 10 bases at J, with 12 bases between the two ends. The CDR3 length is 12 residues. The CDR3 is CASSEMVGTQYF. The CDR3, as DNA: TGTGCCAGCAGTGAAATGGTGGGAACCCAGTACTTC.

The genes are TRBV6-2 or TRBV6-3 and TRBJ1-1; possible D gene TRBD1, 6 bases. Trimming shortened V by 6 bases and J by 2 bases, and 16 bases separated the two germline ends. Germline V gene sequence: CDR1 MNHEY, CDR2 SVGEGT. The CDR3 length is 15 residues. The CDR3 loop reads CASSSPPGGNTEAFF. The CDR3 region has the DNA TGTGCCAGCAGCTCCCCCCCCGGGGGCAACACTGAAGCTTTCTTT.

The V and J genes are TRBV11-3 and TRBJ2-1, with D possibly being TRBD2 (5 bases). CDR1 is SGHNT, CDR2 YENEEA, per germline. The CDR3 sequence is 15 residues long. The V end lost 0 bases, the J end lost 10 bases, and 16 bases lay between the germline ends. This CDR3 reads CASSLDGGRSGEQFF. CDR3 bases: TGTGCCAGCAGCTTAGATGGTGGGAGATCAGGAGAGCAGTTCTTC. The full variable domain, its missing parts supplied by reference TRBV11-3 and TRBJ2-1, is EAGVVQSPRYKIIEKKQPVAFWCNPISGHNTLYWYLQNLGQGPELLIRYENEEAVDDSQLPKDRFSAERLKGVDSTLKIQPAELGDSAVYLCASSLDGGRSGEQFFGPGTRLTVL.

V gene TRBV7-9 combines with J gene TRBJ2-2; either TRBD1 or TRBD2 may supply D (5 bases each). CDR3 length: 14 amino acids. V was shortened by 4 bases and J by 4 bases, with 10 bases between the two germline ends. From germline, CDR1 is SEHNR and CDR2 FQNEAQ (reference sequence). The CDR3 spells CASSSGPLTGELFF. In DNA, the CDR3 is TGTGCCAGCAGCTCGGGACCGCTCACCGGGGAGCTGTTTTTT.

The chain combines TRBV23-1 with TRBJ2-2; no reliable D call. TRBV23-1 is an ORF for which the function is uncertain. The CDR3 is 14 residues long. V dropped 3 bases and J dropped 3 bases, with 8 bases sitting between them. The chain's CDR3 is CASSHYRYTGELFF. CDR3 DNA: TGCGCCAGCAGTCATTATCGGTACACCGGGGAGCTGTTTTTT.

This clone was observed once. CDR3 DNA: TGCGCCAGCAGCTTGGAGGGGGCGCACACAGATACGCAGTATTTT. This encodes CASSLEGAHTDTQYF. The rearrangement joins TRBV5-1 to TRBJ2-3, with 7 bases that match TRBD1. V was pared by 0 bases and J by 2 bases, with 3 bases of the junction left unmatched. The length of the CDR3 is 15 residues. The germline CDR1 and CDR2 sequences are SGHRS and YFSETQ.

This clone was detected only once. This rearrangement joins TRBV2 to TRBJ2-2; 7 nucleotides agree with TRBD2. This CDR3 contains 16 residues. Germline V gene lookup returns CDR1 SNHLY and CDR2 FYNNEI. With V trimmed by 6 bases and J by 2 bases, 9 bases remained unmatched. The chain's CDR3 is CASSGGRLGNTGELFF. The CDR3 bases are TGTGCCAGCAGCGGCGGGAGATTGGGTAACACCGGGGAGCTGTTTTTT.